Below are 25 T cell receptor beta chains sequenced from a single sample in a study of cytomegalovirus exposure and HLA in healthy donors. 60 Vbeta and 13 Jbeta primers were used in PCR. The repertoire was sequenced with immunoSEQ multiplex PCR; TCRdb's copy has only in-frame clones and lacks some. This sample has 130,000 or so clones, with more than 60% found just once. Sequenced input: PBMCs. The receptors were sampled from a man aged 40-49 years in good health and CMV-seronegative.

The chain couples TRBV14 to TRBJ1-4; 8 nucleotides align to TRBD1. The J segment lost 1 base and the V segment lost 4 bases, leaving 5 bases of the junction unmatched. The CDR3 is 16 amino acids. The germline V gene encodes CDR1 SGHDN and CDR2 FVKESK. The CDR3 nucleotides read TGTGCCAGCAGCCGATGGGGGACAGGAACTAATGAAAAACTGTTTTTT. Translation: CASSRWGTGTNEKLFF.

CDR3 in amino acids: CASSSGVQWGMEDTQYF. The CDR3 bases are TGCGCCAGCAGCTCGGGGGTCCAATGGGGAATGGAGGATACGCAGTATTTT. The V call is TRBV5-1, the J call TRBJ2-3, with a tentative D call TRBD2 (6 bases). This CDR3 comprises 17 residues. Trimming stripped 3 bases from V and 6 bases from J, with 23 bases between. Germline CDR1 SGHRS, CDR2 YFSETQ.

The CDR3 DNA follows: TGTGCCAGTAGTATCTGGGCCTCGACAGGGGCGGAAAAACTGTTTTTT. It specifies CASSIWASTGAEKLFF. The chain recombines TRBV19 with TRBJ1-4, with 8 bases lining up with TRBD1. The CDR3 is 16 amino acids. J was trimmed by 8 bases and V by 3 bases; bases with no gene match: 11. The germline CDR1 and CDR2 sequences are LNHDA and SQIVND (reference sequence).

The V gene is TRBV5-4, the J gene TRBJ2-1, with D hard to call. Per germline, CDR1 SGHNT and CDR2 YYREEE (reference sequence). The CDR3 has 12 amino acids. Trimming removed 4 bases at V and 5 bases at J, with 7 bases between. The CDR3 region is CASSPPDNEQFF. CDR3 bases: TGTGCCAGCAGCCCCCCCGACAATGAGCAGTTCTTC.

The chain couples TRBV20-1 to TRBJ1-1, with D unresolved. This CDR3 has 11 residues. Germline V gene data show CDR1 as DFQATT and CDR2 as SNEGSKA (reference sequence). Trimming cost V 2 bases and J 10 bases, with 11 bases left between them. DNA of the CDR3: TGCAGTGCTAGAACGGGGTACGGAGCTTTCTTT. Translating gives CSARTGYGAFF.

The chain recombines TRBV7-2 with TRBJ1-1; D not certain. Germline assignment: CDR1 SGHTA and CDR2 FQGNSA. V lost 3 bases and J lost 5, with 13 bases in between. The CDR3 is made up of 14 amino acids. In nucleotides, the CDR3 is TGTGCCAGCAGCTTTGACACCGCGGGGACTGAAGCTTTCTTT. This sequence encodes CASSFDTAGTEAFF.

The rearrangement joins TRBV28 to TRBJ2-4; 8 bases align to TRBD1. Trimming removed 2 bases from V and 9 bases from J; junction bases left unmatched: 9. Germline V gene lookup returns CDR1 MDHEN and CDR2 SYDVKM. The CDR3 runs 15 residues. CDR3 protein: CASSLRDRGRVIQYF. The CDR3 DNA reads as TGTGCCAGCAGTTTACGTGACAGGGGAAGGGTCATTCAGTACTTC.

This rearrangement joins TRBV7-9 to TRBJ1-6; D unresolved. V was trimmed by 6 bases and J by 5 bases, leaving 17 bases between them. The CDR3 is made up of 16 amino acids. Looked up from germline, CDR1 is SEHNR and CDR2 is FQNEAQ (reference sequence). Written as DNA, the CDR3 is TGTGCCAGCAGTTCCCTTTGGGGAGAACATAATTCACCCCTCCACTTT. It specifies CASSSLWGEHNSPLHF.

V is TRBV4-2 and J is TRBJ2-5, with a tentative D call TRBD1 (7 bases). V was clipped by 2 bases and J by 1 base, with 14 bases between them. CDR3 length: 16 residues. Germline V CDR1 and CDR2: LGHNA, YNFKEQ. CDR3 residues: CASSQPTGTAQETQYF. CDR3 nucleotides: TGTGCCAGCAGCCAACCGACAGGGACTGCCCAAGAGACCCAGTACTTC.

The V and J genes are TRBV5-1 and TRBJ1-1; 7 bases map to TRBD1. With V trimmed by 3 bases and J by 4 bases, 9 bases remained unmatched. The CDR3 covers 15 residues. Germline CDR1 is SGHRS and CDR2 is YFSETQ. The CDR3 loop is CASSSDRLGGTEAFF. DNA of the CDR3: TGCGCCAGCAGCTCGGACAGGTTGGGGGGCACTGAAGCTTTCTTT.

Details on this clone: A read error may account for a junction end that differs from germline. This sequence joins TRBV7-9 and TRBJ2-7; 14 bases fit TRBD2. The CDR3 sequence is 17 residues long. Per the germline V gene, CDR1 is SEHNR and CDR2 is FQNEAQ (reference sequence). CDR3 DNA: TGTGCCAGCAGCTCTCCCAGACTAGCGGGGGGGACGTACGGGCAGTACTTC. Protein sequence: CASSSPRLAGGTYGQYF.

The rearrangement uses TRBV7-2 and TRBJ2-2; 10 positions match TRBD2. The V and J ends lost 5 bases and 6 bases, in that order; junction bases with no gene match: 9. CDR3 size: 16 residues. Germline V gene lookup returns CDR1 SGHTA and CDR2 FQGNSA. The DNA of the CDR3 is TGTGCCAGCAGCCCCCAGCGGGGGGGGTGGGCCGGGGAGCTGTTTTTT. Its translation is CASSPQRGGWAGELFF.

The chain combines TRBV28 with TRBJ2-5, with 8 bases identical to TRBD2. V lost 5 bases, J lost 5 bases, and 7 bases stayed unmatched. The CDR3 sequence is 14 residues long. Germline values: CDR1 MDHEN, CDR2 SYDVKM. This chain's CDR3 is CASSRTSTVETQYF. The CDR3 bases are TGTGCCAGCAGTAGGACTAGCACCGTGGAGACCCAGTACTTC. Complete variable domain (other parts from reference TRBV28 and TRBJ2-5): DVKVTQSSRYLVKRTGEKVFLECVQDMDHENMFWYRQDPGLGLRLIYFSYDVKMKEKGDIPEGYSVSREKKERFSLILESASTNQTSMYLCASSRTSTVETQYFGPGTRLLVL.

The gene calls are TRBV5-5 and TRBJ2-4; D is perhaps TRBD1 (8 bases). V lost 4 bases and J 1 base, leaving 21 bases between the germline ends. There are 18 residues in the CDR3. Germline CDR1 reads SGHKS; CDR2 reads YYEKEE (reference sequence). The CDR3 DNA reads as TGTGCCAGCAGCCTGGTCGGGGGGAGACAGGGGGCCAAAAACATTCAGTACTTC. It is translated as CASSLVGGRQGAKNIQYF.

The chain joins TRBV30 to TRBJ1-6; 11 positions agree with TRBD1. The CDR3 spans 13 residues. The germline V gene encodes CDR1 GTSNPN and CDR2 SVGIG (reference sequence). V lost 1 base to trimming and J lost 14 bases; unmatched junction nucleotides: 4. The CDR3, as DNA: TGTGCCTGGAGTGGGACAGGGGGCTCTTCCCTCCACTTT. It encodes CAWSGTGGSSLHF.

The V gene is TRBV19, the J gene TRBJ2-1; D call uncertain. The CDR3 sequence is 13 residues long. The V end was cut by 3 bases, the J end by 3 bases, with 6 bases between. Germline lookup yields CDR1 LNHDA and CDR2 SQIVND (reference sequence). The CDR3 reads CASSITGYNEQFF. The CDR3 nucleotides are TGTGCCAGTAGTATCACCGGCTACAATGAGCAGTTCTTC.

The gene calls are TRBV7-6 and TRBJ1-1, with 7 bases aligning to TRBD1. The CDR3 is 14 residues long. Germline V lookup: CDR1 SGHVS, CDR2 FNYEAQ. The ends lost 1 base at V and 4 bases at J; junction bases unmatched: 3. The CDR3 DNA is TGTGCCAGCAGCTTAGAGCAGGGGGTCACTGAAGCTTTCTTT. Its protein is CASSLEQGVTEAFF.

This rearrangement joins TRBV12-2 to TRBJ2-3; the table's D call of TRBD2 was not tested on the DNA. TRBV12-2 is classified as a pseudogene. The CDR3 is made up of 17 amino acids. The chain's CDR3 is CASRLESPTEGRDTQYF. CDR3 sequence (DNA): TGTGCAAGTCGCTTAGAGTCCCCCACCGAGGGTCGCGATACGCAGTATTTT.

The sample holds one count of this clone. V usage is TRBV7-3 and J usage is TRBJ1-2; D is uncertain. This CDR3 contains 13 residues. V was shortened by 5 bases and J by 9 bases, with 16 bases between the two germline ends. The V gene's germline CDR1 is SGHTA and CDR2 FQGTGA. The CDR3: CASSPTSPERYTF. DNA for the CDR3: TGTGCCAGCAGCCCCACCTCGCCAGAACGCTACACCTTC.

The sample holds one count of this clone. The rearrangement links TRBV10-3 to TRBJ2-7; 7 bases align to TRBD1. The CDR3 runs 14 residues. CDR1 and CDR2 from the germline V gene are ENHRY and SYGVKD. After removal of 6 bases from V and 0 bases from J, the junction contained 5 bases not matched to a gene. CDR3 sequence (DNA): TGTGCCATCAGCTGGGACAGAGCCTCCTACGAGCAGTACTTC. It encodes CAISWDRASYEQYF.

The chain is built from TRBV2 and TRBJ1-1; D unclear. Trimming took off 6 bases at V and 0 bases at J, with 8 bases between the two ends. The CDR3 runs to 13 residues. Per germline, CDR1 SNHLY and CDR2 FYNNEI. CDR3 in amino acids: CASRDQVNTEAFF. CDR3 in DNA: TGTGCCAGCAGGGATCAGGTGAACACTGAAGCTTTCTTT.

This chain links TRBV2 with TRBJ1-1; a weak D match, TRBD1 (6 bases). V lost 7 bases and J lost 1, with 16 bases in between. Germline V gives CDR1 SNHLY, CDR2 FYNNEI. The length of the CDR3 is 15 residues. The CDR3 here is CASTSRGGSNTEAFF. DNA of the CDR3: TGTGCCAGCACCTCTCGGGGGGGCTCGAACACTGAAGCTTTCTTT.

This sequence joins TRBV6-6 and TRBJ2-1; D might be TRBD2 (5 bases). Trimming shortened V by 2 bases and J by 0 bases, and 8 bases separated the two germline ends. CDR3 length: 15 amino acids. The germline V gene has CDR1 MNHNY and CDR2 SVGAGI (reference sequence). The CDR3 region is CASSYLGSSYNEQFF. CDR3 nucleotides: TGTGCCAGCAGTTACCTGGGGAGCTCCTACAATGAGCAGTTCTTC.

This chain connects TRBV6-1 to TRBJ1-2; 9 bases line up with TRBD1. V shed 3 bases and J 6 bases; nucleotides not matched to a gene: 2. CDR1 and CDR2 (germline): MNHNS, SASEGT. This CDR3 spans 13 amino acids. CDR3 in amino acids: CASSDRTGDGYTF. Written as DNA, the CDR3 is TGTGCCAGCAGTGATAGGACAGGGGATGGCTACACCTTC.

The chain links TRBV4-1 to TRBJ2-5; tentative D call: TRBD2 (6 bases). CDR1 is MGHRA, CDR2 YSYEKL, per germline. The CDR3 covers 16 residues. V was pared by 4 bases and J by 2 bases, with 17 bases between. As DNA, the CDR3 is TGCGCCAGCAGCCGGGTGCAATTGGGACTTCAAGAGACCCAGTACTTC. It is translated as CASSRVQLGLQETQYF.